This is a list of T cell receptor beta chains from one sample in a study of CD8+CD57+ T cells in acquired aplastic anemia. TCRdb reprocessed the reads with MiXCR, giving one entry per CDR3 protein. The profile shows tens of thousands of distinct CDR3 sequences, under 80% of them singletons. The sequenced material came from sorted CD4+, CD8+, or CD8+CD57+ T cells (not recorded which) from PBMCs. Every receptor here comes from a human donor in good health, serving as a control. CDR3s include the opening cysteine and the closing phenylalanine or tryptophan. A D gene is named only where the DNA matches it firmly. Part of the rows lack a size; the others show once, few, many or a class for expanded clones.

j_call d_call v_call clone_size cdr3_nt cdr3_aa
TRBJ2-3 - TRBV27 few TGTGCCAGCAGTGAGGCTGATACGCAGTATTTT CASSEADTQYF
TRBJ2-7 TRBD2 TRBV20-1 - TGCAGTGCTAGAGGCGGGACTAGCGGCTCCTACGAGCAGTACTTC CSARGGTSGSYEQYF
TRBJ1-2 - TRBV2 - TGTGCCAGCAGCGAGGGGGTTAGGAGTTATGGCTACACCTTC CASSEGVRSYGYTF
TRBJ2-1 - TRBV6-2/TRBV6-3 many TGTGCCACCCTCCCCGGACACAGCTTGTATGAGCAGTTCTTC CATLPGHSLYEQFF
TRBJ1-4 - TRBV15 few TGTGCCACCAGCCGTCGGGGGGCAGGTGAAAAACTGTTTTTT CATSRRGAGEKLFF
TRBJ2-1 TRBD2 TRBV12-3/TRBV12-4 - TGTGCCAGCAGTTTTGGGTTTAGCGGGAGGAGCCACAATGAGCAGTTCTTC CASSFGFSGRSHNEQFF
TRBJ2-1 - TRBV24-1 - TGTGCCACCAGTGACCCGGACAATGAGCAGTTCTTC CATSDPDNEQFF
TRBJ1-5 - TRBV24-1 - TGTGCCACCAGTGATTCGGCAAGGCCTAATCAGCCCCAGCATTTT CATSDSARPNQPQHF
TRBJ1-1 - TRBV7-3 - TGTGCCAGCAGCCCTCCTGGGGGCACTGAAGCTTTCTTT CASSPPGGTEAFF
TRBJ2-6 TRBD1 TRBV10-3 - TGTGCCATCAGTGCTGGACAGGCCCGCTCTGGGGCCAACGTCCTGACTTTC CAISAGQARSGANVLTF
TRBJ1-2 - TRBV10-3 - TGTGCCATCAGTGATTCAGCCACTAGGTATGGCTACACCTTC CAISDSATRYGYTF
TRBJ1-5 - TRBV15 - TGTGCCACCAGCAGAGATTATAGCAATCAGCCCCAGCATTTT CATSRDYSNQPQHF
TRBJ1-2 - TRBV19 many TGTGCCAGTAGTATTTGGCTGGGATGGACCCGACCCCAGAGGAACTATGGCTACACCTTC CASSIWLGWTRPQRNYGYTF
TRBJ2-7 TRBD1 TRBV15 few TGTGCCACCAGCAGAGGGACAGGGCAGAACTACGAGCAGTACTTC CATSRGTGQNYEQYF
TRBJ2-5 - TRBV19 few TGTGCCAGTAGTATACAAGAGACCCAGTACTTC CASSIQETQYF
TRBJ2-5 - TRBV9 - TGTGCCCCCAGCCGAGAGACCCAGTACTTC CAPSRETQYF
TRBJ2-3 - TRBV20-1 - TGCAGTGCTAGAGAGGCGGGATTCACAGATACGCAGTATTTT CSAREAGFTDTQYF
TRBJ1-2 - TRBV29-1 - TGCAGCGTGGGCGGGGTTAAGGACTATGGCTACACCTTC CSVGGVKDYGYTF
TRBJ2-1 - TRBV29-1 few TGCAGCGTTGAAGACGGTAGCCTACCCTACTCCTACAATGAGCAGTTCTTC CSVEDGSLPYSYNEQFF
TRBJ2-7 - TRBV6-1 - TGTGCCAGCAGTGATGGGGCCGAGCAGTACTTC CASSDGAEQYF
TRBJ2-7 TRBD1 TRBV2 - TGTGCCAGCAGGGGGGGACAGGGGGCTTCCGAGCAGTACTTC CASRGGQGASEQYF
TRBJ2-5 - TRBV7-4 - TGTGCCAGCAGCTTAGATGGCCAAGAGACCCAGTACTTC CASSLDGQETQYF
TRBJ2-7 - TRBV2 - TGTGCCAGCAGCTTAGTCGGCCAGGGCTACGAGCAGTACTTC CASSLVGQGYEQYF
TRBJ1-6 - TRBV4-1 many TGCGCCAGCAGCCAAGATGGTACGGTAAATTCACCCCTCCACTTT CASSQDGTVNSPLHF
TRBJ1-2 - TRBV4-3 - TGCGCCAGCAGCCAAGATCTTGGGGCTAACTATGGCTACACCTTC CASSQDLGANYGYTF
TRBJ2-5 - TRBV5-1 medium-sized TGCGCCAGCAGCCCGGGACGGCAAGAGACCCAGTACTTC CASSPGRQETQYF
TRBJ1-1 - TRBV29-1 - TGCACCTCACTGATACCGGGAAGGGAGGGAACTGAAGCTTTCTTT CTSLIPGREGTEAFF
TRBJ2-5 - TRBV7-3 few TGTGCCAGCAGCTTAGTCGGACAAGAGACCCAGTACTTC CASSLVGQETQYF
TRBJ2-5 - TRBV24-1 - TGTGCCACCAGTGATCCCAAAAAACAGGGAGGGGAGACCCAGTACTTC CATSDPKKQGGETQYF
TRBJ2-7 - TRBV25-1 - TGTGCCAGCAGTGAAGTAGGGCGGACCGAGCAGTACTTC CASSEVGRTEQYF
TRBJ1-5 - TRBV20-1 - TGCAGTGCTAGACAGGAGGGTCAGCCCCAGCATTTT CSARQEGQPQHF
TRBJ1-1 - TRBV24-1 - TGTGCCACCAGTGATAGGGCGAACACCGAAGCTTTCTTT CATSDRANTEAFF
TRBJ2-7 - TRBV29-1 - TGCAGCGTACGGGACCCAGGTTCCTACGAGCAGTACTTC CSVRDPGSYEQYF
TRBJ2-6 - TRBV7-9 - TGTGCCAGCAGCTTAGGAGGGCCAGGGGCCAACGTCCTGACTTTC CASSLGGPGANVLTF
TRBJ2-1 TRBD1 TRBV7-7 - TGTGCCAGCAGCTCCTCAGGGGGCAGGGAGCAGTTCTTC CASSSSGGREQFF
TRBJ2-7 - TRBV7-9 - TGTGCCAGCAGCTTAAGCAGGGACTACGAGCAGTACTTC CASSLSRDYEQYF
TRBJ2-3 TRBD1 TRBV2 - TGTGCCAGCAGCGACAGGGGTTCGATATCCACAGATACGCAGTATTTT CASSDRGSISTDTQYF
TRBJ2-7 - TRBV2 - TGTGCCAGCAGTGAGCCCCGACCCCGCTACGAGCAGTACTTC CASSEPRPRYEQYF
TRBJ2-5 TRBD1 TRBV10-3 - TGTGCCATCAGAGCCGGGACAGGCGAGAAGACCCAGTACTTC CAIRAGTGEKTQYF
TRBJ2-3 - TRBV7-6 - TGTGCCAGCAGCTTAAGGACTCGGCCTGATACGCAGTATTTT CASSLRTRPDTQYF
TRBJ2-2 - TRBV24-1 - TGTGCCACCAGCGATGATTACGGGGGGGAGCTGTTTTTT CATSDDYGGELFF
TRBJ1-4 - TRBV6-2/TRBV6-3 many TGTGCCAGCAGTTACGGGGACGAAGACGTTGAAAAACTGTTTTTT CASSYGDEDVEKLFF
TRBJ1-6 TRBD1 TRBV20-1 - TGCAGTGCTAGAGCCGGGACAGCTAATTCACCCCTCCACTTT CSARAGTANSPLHF
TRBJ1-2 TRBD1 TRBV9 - TGTGCCAGCGAGGGACAGGACTATGGCTACACCTTC CASEGQDYGYTF
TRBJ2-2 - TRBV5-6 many TGTGCCACCAGCTCGGACTATAGACCTACTCCTATGAAGGACACCGGGGAGCTGTTTTTT CATSSDYRPTPMKDTGELFF
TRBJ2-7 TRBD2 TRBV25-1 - TGTGCCAGCAGTGAGTTAGGGACTAGCGGGAGTGGCTACGAGCAGTACTTC CASSELGTSGSGYEQYF
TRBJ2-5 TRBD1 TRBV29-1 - TGCAGCGTCACTAAGACAGGGTTGGAGACCCAGTACTTC CSVTKTGLETQYF
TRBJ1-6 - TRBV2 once TGTGCCAGCATAGGAACAGGGAGTAATTCACCCCTCCACTTT CASIGTGSNSPLHF
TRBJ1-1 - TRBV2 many TGTGCAGTAAGAGGTGGACTGAAAACAGTTATGAACACTGAAGCTTTCTTT CAVRGGLKTVMNTEAFF
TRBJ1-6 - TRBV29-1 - TGCAGCGTTGGAGAGGGGGCCTATAATTCACCCCTCCACTTT CSVGEGAYNSPLHF
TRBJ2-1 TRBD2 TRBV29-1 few TGCAGCGTTGAAAGCCGACTAGCGGGGGGGCCCTACAGTGAGCAGTTCTTC CSVESRLAGGPYSEQFF
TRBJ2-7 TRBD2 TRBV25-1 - TGTGCCAGCAGTGCGGGACTAGCGGGGAGGTACGAGCAGTACTTC CASSAGLAGRYEQYF
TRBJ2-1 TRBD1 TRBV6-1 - TGTGCCAGCAGTCCCTGGGGGACAGCACTGAATGAGCAGTTCTTC CASSPWGTALNEQFF
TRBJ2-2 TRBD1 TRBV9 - TGTGCCAGCAGCGTTCCAAAGGGACAGGGTGGAACCGGGGAGCTGTTTTTT CASSVPKGQGGTGELFF
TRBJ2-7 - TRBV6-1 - TGTGCCAGCAGTACCAACTACGAGCAGTACTTC CASSTNYEQYF
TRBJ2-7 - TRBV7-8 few TGTGCCAGCAGCTTATATCAGGGGAGCTCCTACGAGCAGTACTTC CASSLYQGSSYEQYF
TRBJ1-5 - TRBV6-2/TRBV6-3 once TGTGCCAGCAGTTACTCGGGTCAGCCCCAGCATTTT CASSYSGQPQHF
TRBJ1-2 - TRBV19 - TGTGCCAGTAGTATAGGTCAGGGGAGCTATGGCTACACCTTC CASSIGQGSYGYTF
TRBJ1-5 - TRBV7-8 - TGTGCCAGCAGCGGAGGCGGGGTGTCTCAGCCCCAGCATTTT CASSGGGVSQPQHF